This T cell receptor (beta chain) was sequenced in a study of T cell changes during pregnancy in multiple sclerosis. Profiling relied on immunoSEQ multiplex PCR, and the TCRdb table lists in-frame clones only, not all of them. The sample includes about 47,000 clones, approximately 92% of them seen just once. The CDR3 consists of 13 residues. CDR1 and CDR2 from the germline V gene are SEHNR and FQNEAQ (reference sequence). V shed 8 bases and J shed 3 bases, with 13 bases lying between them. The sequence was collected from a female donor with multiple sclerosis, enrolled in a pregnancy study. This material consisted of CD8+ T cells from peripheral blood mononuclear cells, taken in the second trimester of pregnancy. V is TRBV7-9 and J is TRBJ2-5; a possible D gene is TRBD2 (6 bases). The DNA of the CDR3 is TGTGCCAGCGAACCGGGGGTCAAAGAGACCCAGTACTTC. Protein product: CASEPGVKETQYF.